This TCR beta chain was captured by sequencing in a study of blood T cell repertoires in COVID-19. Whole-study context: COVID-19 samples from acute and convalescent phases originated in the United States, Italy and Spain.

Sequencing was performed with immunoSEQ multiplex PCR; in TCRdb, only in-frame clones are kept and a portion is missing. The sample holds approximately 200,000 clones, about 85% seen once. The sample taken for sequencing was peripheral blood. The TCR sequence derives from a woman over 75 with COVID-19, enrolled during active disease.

CDR3 sequence (DNA): TGTGCCAGCAGCTTAGATGGACAACCGAACACTGAAGCTTTCTTT. Protein product: CASSLDGQPNTEAFF. The chain links TRBV11-2 to TRBJ1-1, with D possibly matching TRBD1 (5 bases). V was clipped by 0 bases and J by 1 base, with 9 bases between them. The germline CDR1 and CDR2 sequences are SGHAT and FQNNGV. This CDR3 has 15 amino acids.